These 23 T cell receptor beta chains originate from one sample sequenced in a study of shared clonotypes between healthy human individuals. Measured with immunoSEQ multiplex PCR; TCRdb has only the in-frame clones, and not every one. The sample shows roughly 300,000 clones, over 75% of them seen only once. The sample was memory CD8+ T cells sorted from blood. The subset was: CD45RO+ cells pooled with CCR7-negative TemRA cells. The receptors were sampled from a man between 18 and 35 years old in good health.

The gene calls are TRBV4-1 and TRBJ2-2, with D hard to call. The ends were cut back, 2 bases at V and 0 bases at J, with 10 bases in the middle. Germline CDR1 is MGHRA and CDR2 is YSYEKL. This CDR3 contains 16 residues. CDR3: CASSQMDPANTGELFF. The CDR3, as DNA: TGCGCCAGCAGCCAAATGGACCCCGCGAACACCGGGGAGCTGTTTTTT.

The V and J genes are TRBV7-9 and TRBJ2-1, with no clear D. Looked up from germline, CDR1 is SEHNR and CDR2 is FQNEAQ (reference sequence). The CDR3 length is 15 residues. Trimming removed 1 base from V and 10 bases from J, with 17 bases in between. The CDR3: CASSLVSWRPQEQFF. The CDR3 DNA reads TGTGCCAGCAGCTTAGTATCGTGGCGGCCCCAAGAGCAGTTCTTC.

The chain is built from TRBV9 and TRBJ1-1, with no clear D. CDR3 length equals 13 residues. The V end lost 6 bases, the J end lost 2 bases, and 11 bases lay between the germline ends. Germline values: CDR1 SGDLS, CDR2 YYNGEE. CDR3: CASKRSDNTEAFF. The CDR3 bases are TGTGCCAGCAAACGAAGTGATAACACTGAAGCTTTCTTT.

V gene TRBV9 combines with J gene TRBJ2-5; TRBD2 matches at 7 bases. The V gene's germline CDR1 is SGDLS and CDR2 YYNGEE. The CDR3 has 15 amino acids. The V segment lost 0 bases and the J segment 5 bases; nucleotides outside the gene matches: 7. In DNA, the CDR3 is TGTGCCAGCAGCGTAGTGGCGGGAGAGCTTGAGACCCAGTACTTC. Its protein is CASSVVAGELETQYF.

This chain links TRBV4-1 with TRBJ2-7; 12 bases match TRBD2. The junction had 9 bases not matched to a gene; V was cut back by 5 bases and J by 4 bases. This CDR3 is 16 amino acids long. Germline CDR1 and CDR2: MGHRA and YSYEKL. CDR3 residues: CASSSNPTSGSYEQYF. CDR3 DNA sequence: TGCGCCAGCAGCTCCAACCCGACTAGCGGGAGTTACGAGCAGTACTTC.

The chain joins TRBV4-1 to TRBJ1-6; 8 nucleotides align to TRBD1. The CDR3 has 17 amino acids. After removal of 0 bases from V and 3 bases from J, the junction contained 4 bases not matched to a gene. CDR1 MGHRA and CDR2 YSYEKL come from the germline V gene. CDR3 sequence: CASSQETDRDYNSPLHF. In DNA, the CDR3 is TGCGCCAGCAGCCAAGAGACGGACAGGGACTATAATTCACCCCTCCACTTT.

The rearrangement links TRBV7-6 to TRBJ2-7; 11 bases are a match to TRBD2. V shed 2 bases, J shed 5 bases, and the junction held 14 bases outside the gene matches. Germline loops: CDR1 SGHVS, CDR2 FNYEAQ. The CDR3 contains 18 residues. This chain's CDR3 is CASSLPPPLAGAFHEQYF. CDR3 bases: TGTGCCAGCAGCTTACCCCCCCCACTAGCGGGAGCTTTCCACGAGCAGTACTTC. Full variable domain (missing parts from reference TRBV7-6 and TRBJ2-7): GAGVSQSPRYKVTKRGQDVALRCDPISGHVSLYWYRQALGQGPEFLTYFNYEAQQDKSGLPNDRFSAERPEGSISTLTIQRTEQRDSAMYRCASSLPPPLAGAFHEQYFGPGTRLTVT.

As for this clone: A far larger clone is only one base removed, so a read error is likely. V usage is TRBV30 and J usage is TRBJ2-5; TRBD2 matches 10 bases. This CDR3 is built from 15 residues. Germline loops: CDR1 GTSNPN, CDR2 SVGIG (reference sequence). The J segment lost 5 bases and the V segment lost 3 bases, leaving 9 bases of the junction unmatched. The CDR3 protein is CAWRGSGGVTETQYF. Written as DNA, the CDR3 is TGTGCCTGGAGGGGGAGCGGGGGGGTCACGGAGACCCAGTACTTC.

This clone was observed a handful of times. CDR3 in amino acids: CASSQASSLGYEQYF. The CDR3 region has the DNA TGCGCCAGCAGCCAAGCGTCTAGCCTTGGCTACGAGCAGTACTTC. This rearrangement joins TRBV4-1 to TRBJ2-7, with D maybe TRBD2 (5 bases). There are 15 residues in the CDR3. The germline V gene encodes CDR1 MGHRA and CDR2 YSYEKL. V dropped 1 base and J dropped 3 bases, with 13 bases sitting between them.

The V call is TRBV10-2, the J call TRBJ1-2; D uncertain. CDR1 and CDR2 (germline): WSHSY, SAAADI. With 10 bases removed from V and 2 bases from J, the gap between germline ends came to 11 bases. The CDR3 length is 12 residues. The CDR3 sequence: CATVDGNYGYTF. The CDR3 DNA sequence: TGCGCCACCGTGGACGGGAACTATGGCTACACCTTC.

The chain links TRBV9 to TRBJ2-1; possible D gene TRBD2, 5 bases. Germline values: CDR1 SGDLS, CDR2 YYNGEE. V lost 4 bases and J 6 bases, leaving 17 bases between the germline ends. The CDR3 has 15 residues. The CDR3 here is CASSPRRVGSNEQFF. The CDR3 DNA reads TGTGCCAGCAGCCCTAGAAGGGTAGGGAGCAATGAGCAGTTCTTC.

The V call is TRBV5-1, the J call TRBJ1-4; weak D call: TRBD1 (6 bases). Germline V CDR1 and CDR2: SGHRS, YFSETQ. This CDR3 spans 15 amino acids. V lost 0 bases, J lost 7 bases, and 13 bases lay in between. CDR3 residues: CASSLAWGAGEKLFF. DNA of the CDR3: TGCGCCAGCAGCTTGGCCTGGGGGGCGGGTGAAAAACTGTTTTTT.

As concerns this clone: The sample holds other DNA sequences that translate to the same CDR3. The V and J genes are TRBV10-1 and TRBJ2-2; D not certain. Trimming left V 3 bases short and J 2 bases short, with 1 base between. The CDR3 runs 12 residues. Per the germline V gene, CDR1 is WNHNN and CDR2 is SYGVQD (reference sequence). The CDR3 region is CASSENTGELFF. CDR3 DNA sequence: TGCGCCAGCAGTGAAAACACCGGGGAGCTGTTTTTT.

V gene TRBV9 combines with J gene TRBJ2-7, with 9 bases that match TRBD2. CDR1 SGDLS and CDR2 YYNGEE come from the germline V gene. This CDR3 has 16 residues. V gave up 4 bases and J gave up 1 base; unmatched junction bases: 9. The CDR3: CASSPSGLADSYEQYF. CDR3 DNA: TGTGCCAGCAGCCCATCGGGACTAGCTGATTCCTACGAGCAGTACTTC. Variable domain in full (rest from reference TRBV9 and TRBJ2-7): DSGVTQTPKHLITATGQRVTLRCSPRSGDLSVYWYQQSLDQGLQFLIQYYNGEERAKGNILERFSAQQFPDLHSELNLSSLELGDSALYFCASSPSGLADSYEQYFGPGTRLTVT.

This chain connects TRBV5-1 to TRBJ1-4; no clear D gene. Germline V gene sequence: CDR1 SGHRS, CDR2 YFSETQ. This CDR3 has 16 residues. Trimming took off 2 bases at V and 8 bases at J, with 19 bases between the two ends. The CDR3 spells CASSFESAGGWEKLFF. The CDR3 region has the DNA TGCGCCAGCAGCTTCGAGTCGGCCGGAGGGTGGGAAAAACTGTTTTTT. Complete variable domain (other parts from reference TRBV5-1 and TRBJ1-4): KAGVTQTPRYLIKTRGQQVTLSCSPISGHRSVSWYQQTPGQGLQFLFEYFSETQRNKGNFPGRFSGRQFSNSRSEMNVSTLELGDSALYLCASSFESAGGWEKLFFGSGTQLSVL.

The chain uses TRBV30 and TRBJ2-2; D is perhaps TRBD1 (5 bases). CDR3 length equals 16 residues. The V end was cut by 3 bases, the J end by 1 base, with 15 bases between. Germline loops: CDR1 GTSNPN, CDR2 SVGIG (reference sequence). CDR3: CAWRYAAQVNTGELFF. CDR3 bases: TGTGCCTGGAGATACGCCGCACAGGTGAACACCGGGGAGCTGTTTTTT.

V gene TRBV7-4 combines with J gene TRBJ1-2; 9 nucleotides match TRBD1. The junction had 7 bases not matched to a gene; V was cut back by 5 bases and J by 0 bases. Germline loops: CDR1 SGHVT, CDR2 SQSDAQ. The CDR3 runs 16 residues. CDR3 bases: TGTGCCAGCAGCCAAGGACAGGGGATCTCTAACTATGGCTACACCTTC. Residues: CASSQGQGISNYGYTF.

The chain joins TRBV5-4 to TRBJ2-7, with 7 bases fitting TRBD1. The CDR3 totals 15 residues. CDR1 is SGHNT and CDR2 is YYREEE in the germline V gene (reference sequence). J lost 2 bases, V lost 4 bases, and 9 bases had no gene match. The CDR3 coding sequence is TGTGCCAGCAGCCTTGGGCGAGGGGGCACCTACGAGCAGTACTTC. As protein: CASSLGRGGTYEQYF.

This chain connects TRBV11-2 to TRBJ1-2; D not certain. Deletions cut 1 base from V and 8 bases from J, with 8 bases between. Germline-derived CDR1 and CDR2 are SGHAT and FQNNGV. The CDR3 is made up of 12 amino acids. The DNA of the CDR3 is TGTGCCAGCAGCTTAGGGGTCGACGGCTACACCTTC. Translation gives CASSLGVDGYTF.

The chain combines TRBV6-6 with TRBJ1-6, with unresolved D. Germline CDR1 is MNHNY and CDR2 is SVGAGI (reference sequence). This CDR3 comprises 16 residues. V gave up 4 bases and J gave up 0 bases, with 10 bases separating them. Here the CDR3 DNA reads TGTGCCAGCAGTTCGCAACCGAGCTCCTATAATTCACCCCTCCACTTT. Protein product: CASSSQPSSYNSPLHF.

The rearrangement links TRBV28 to TRBJ2-7, with TRBD1 identical over 12 bases. V gave up 6 bases and J gave up 7 bases; unmatched junction bases: 4. Germline values: CDR1 MDHEN, CDR2 SYDVKM. The CDR3 extends over 13 amino acids. CDR3 DNA: TGTGCCAGCAGGGGGACAGGGGGCGGAGAGCAGTACTTC. The encoded protein is CASRGTGGGEQYF.

V is TRBV28 and J is TRBJ2-7; 8 nucleotides match TRBD1. The CDR3 loop spans 13 amino acids. Trimming removed 5 bases from V and 3 bases from J; junction bases left unmatched: 3. Germline CDR1 is MDHEN and CDR2 is SYDVKM. CDR3 sequence reads: CASSPGTGYEQYF. In DNA, the CDR3 is TGTGCCAGCAGTCCCGGGACAGGCTACGAGCAGTACTTC.

The chain has TRBV4-3 and TRBJ2-7, with a weak D call TRBD1 (5 bases). With 0 bases removed from V and 2 bases from J, the gap between germline ends came to 14 bases. Germline V lookup: CDR1 LGHNA, CDR2 YSLEER. The CDR3 is 16 residues long. In nucleotides, the CDR3 is TGCGCCAGCAGCCAAGATCGGTCACAGGCGACCTACGAGCAGTACTTC. This sequence encodes CASSQDRSQATYEQYF.